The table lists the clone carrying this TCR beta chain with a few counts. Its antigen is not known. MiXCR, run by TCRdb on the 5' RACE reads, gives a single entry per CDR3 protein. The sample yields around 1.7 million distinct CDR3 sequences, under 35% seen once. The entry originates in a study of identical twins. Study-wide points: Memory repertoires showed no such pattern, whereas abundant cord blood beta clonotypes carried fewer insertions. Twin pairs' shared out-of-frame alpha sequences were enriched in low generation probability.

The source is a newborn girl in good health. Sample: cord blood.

As DNA, the CDR3 is TGTGCCAGCAGTGAATGGGCTAGCGGGCCTCGTTCGGAGACCCAGTACTTC. Its protein product is CASSEWASGPRSETQYF. The V and J genes are TRBV25-1 and TRBJ2-7, with TRBD2 matching 8 bases. The end of the DNA is better explained by TRBJ2-5, so the J call may be wrong. The CDR3 covers 17 residues. CDR1 and CDR2 from the germline V gene are MGHDK and SYGVNS.